This T cell receptor (beta chain) was recorded in a study of CD4 T cells in relation to SARS-CoV-2 and coronaviruses. Study summary: The HLA restriction of the shared crossreactive spike epitopes was mapped.

Sequencing used immunoSEQ multiplex PCR; TCRdb keeps in-frame clones, though not all of them. This table holds roughly 24,000 clones, roughly 80% found once. CD4+ T cells from unexposed donors were obtained before the COVID-19 pandemic (2011-2018). After around nine days of culture, CD4+ T cells were isolated. V dropped 3 bases and J dropped 10; count of bases not matched to a gene: 10. Germline V lookup: CDR1 SEHNR, CDR2 FQNEAQ (reference sequence). This CDR3 comprises 15 residues. A note on this clone: Its antigen is as yet unknown.

The specimen sequenced was CD4+ T cells from PBMCs, cultured in vitro. V usage is TRBV7-9 and J usage is TRBJ2-1; TRBD2 matches 9 bases. The clonotype was recovered from a human donor in good health. The CDR3 spells CASSFSSGRSHEQFF. The CDR3 region has the DNA TGTGCCAGCAGCTTTTCCAGCGGGAGGTCCCACGAGCAGTTCTTC. Together with reference TRBV7-9 and TRBJ2-1, the CDR3 gives the full variable domain: DTGVSQNPRHKITKRGQNVTFRCDPISEHNRLYWYRQTLGQGPEFLTYFQNEAQLEKSRLLSDRFSAERPKGSFSTLEIQRTEQGDSAMYLCASSFSSGRSHEQFFGPGTRLTVL.